Listed below are T cell receptor beta chains from one sample, sequenced in a study of HIV-infected patients and healthy controls. One entry per CDR3 protein results from TCRdb running MiXCR on the 5' RACE reads. The sample lists 15,000 to 20,000 distinct CDR3 sequences, less than 20% occurring once. The sample consisted of CD8+ T cells from blood. The receptors stem from a human donor in good health. Both conserved end residues are part of each CDR3. A D gene is named only where the DNA matches it firmly. Size is omitted from some rows. Given values are once, few, many or a class for expanded clones.

D: .
V: TRBV19
J: TRBJ1-1
size: many
length: 13
DNA: TGTGCCAGTAGTATAGGGGGGCTGGTTGAAGCTTTCTTT
CDR3: CASSIGGLVEAFF

D: TRBD1
V: TRBV20-1
J: TRBJ2-1
size: many
length: 17
DNA: TGCAGTGCTTACCTAGGGACAGCTTCAAGTCTTCTCAATGAGCAGTTCTTC
CDR3: CSAYLGTASSLLNEQFF

D: TRBD2
V: TRBV7-8
J: TRBJ2-7
size: few
length: 16
DNA: TGTGCCAGCAGCTTAGAAGCGGGAGGGCTGGTCTACGAGCAGTACTTC
CDR3: CASSLEAGGLVYEQYF

D: .
V: TRBV5-6
J: TRBJ1-5
size: few
length: 16
DNA: TGTGCCAGCAGCTTGCAGCGTCCTTATAGCAATCAGCCCCAGCATTTT
CDR3: CASSLQRPYSNQPQHF

D: .
V: TRBV7-2
J: TRBJ2-3
size: many
length: 13
DNA: TGTGCCAGCAGCGGGAGCCTTGTCGATACGCAGTATTTT
CDR3: CASSGSLVDTQYF

D: TRBD2
V: TRBV20-1
J: TRBJ2-7
size: many
length: 17
DNA: TGCAGTGCTAGAGATGGTGAACCTAGCGGGAGCTCCTACGAGCAGTACTTC
CDR3: CSARDGEPSGSSYEQYF

D: .
V: TRBV25-1
J: TRBJ2-7
size: .
length: 14
DNA: TGTGCCAGCAGTGATTTCGGTCGCTCCTACGAGCAGTACTTC
CDR3: CASSDFGRSYEQYF

D: .
V: TRBV6-5
J: TRBJ2-3
size: .
length: 14
DNA: TGTGCCAGCAGTTACTTAGGCAGCACAGATACGCAGTATTTT
CDR3: CASSYLGSTDTQYF

D: TRBD1
V: TRBV20-1
J: TRBJ1-1
size: few
length: 13
DNA: TGCAGTGCTCATCAGGGGGGAGGGACTGAAGCTTTCTTT
CDR3: CSAHQGGGTEAFF

D: TRBD1
V: TRBV7-9
J: TRBJ1-2
size: many
length: 15
DNA: TGTGCCAGCAGCGCCGGACAGGCGAATTCCTATGGCTACACCTTC
CDR3: CASSAGQANSYGYTF

D: .
V: TRBV5-4
J: TRBJ1-4
size: .
length: 13
DNA: TGTGCCGTCCAGGATCCCCCAGAAGCAAAACTGTTTTTT
CDR3: CAVQDPPEAKLFF

D: .
V: TRBV19
J: TRBJ2-7
size: many
length: 14
DNA: TGTGCCAGTAGTACCGGGACGGGCTCCTACGAGCAGTACTTC
CDR3: CASSTGTGSYEQYF

D: TRBD2
V: TRBV9
J: TRBJ2-3
size: .
length: 15
DNA: TGTGCCAGCAGCGTAGGGGGGGGTCGAACAGATACGCAGTATTTT
CDR3: CASSVGGGRTDTQYF

D: .
V: TRBV12-3/TRBV12-4
J: TRBJ2-1
size: many
length: 15
DNA: TGTGCCAGCAGTTCGCAAACCTCTATGGGGATCGAGCAGTTCTTC
CDR3: CASSSQTSMGIEQFF

D: TRBD2
V: TRBV4-3
J: TRBJ2-7
size: many
length: 15
DNA: TGCGCCAGCAGCCAAGCCGGGACTACCGGACACGAGCAGTACTTC
CDR3: CASSQAGTTGHEQYF

D: TRBD1
V: TRBV4-2
J: TRBJ2-6
size: .
length: 19
DNA: TGTGCCAGCAGCCAAGATTGGCAGGGGGTAGTGACTGGGGCCAACGTCCTGACTTTC
CDR3: CASSQDWQGVVTGANVLTF

D: .
V: TRBV6-9
J: TRBJ2-3
size: many
length: 16
DNA: TGTGCCAGCAGTCCCAAGTCGGTCCGTACGCCAGATACGCAGTATTTT
CDR3: CASSPKSVRTPDTQYF

D: .
V: TRBV2
J: TRBJ2-3
size: many
length: 15
DNA: TGTGCCAGCAGTGAGGGCGTGGGAGCGAGGAATACGCAGTATTTT
CDR3: CASSEGVGARNTQYF

D: .
V: TRBV7-9
J: TRBJ2-3
size: many
length: 10
DNA: TGTGCCAGCAGTACAGATACGCAGTATTTT
CDR3: CASSTDTQYF

D: TRBD2
V: TRBV6-4
J: TRBJ2-3
size: many
length: 13
DNA: TGTGCCAGCAGCCCCGGGGGGGAAGATACGCAGTATTTT
CDR3: CASSPGGEDTQYF

D: .
V: TRBV19
J: TRBJ2-7
size: many
length: 13
DNA: TGTGCCAGTATGATGGGGCGCCCCTACGAGCAGTACTTC
CDR3: CASMMGRPYEQYF

D: .
V: TRBV4-3
J: TRBJ2-1
size: many
length: 15
DNA: TGCGCCAGCAGCCATCTGGCGGATAGCGGCAATGAGCAGTTCTTC
CDR3: CASSHLADSGNEQFF

D: .
V: TRBV27
J: TRBJ2-7
size: .
length: 9
DNA: TGTGCCAGCGGACCCGAGCAGTACTTC
CDR3: CASGPEQYF

D: .
V: TRBV7-2
J: TRBJ2-3
size: few
length: 17
DNA: TGTGCCAGCAGCTTCCCGCCGGAATTAGCTATGCCAGATACGCAGTATTTT
CDR3: CASSFPPELAMPDTQYF

D: .
V: TRBV6-6
J: TRBJ2-1
size: many
length: 13
DNA: TGTGCCAGCAGTCCTATAGAGGGCTATGAGCAGTTCTTC
CDR3: CASSPIEGYEQFF

D: .
V: TRBV28
J: TRBJ1-2
size: many
length: 16
DNA: TGTGCCAGCAGTTTGGACGGGTTGACAGTCAAGAATGGCTACACCTTC
CDR3: CASSLDGLTVKNGYTF

D: TRBD1
V: TRBV29-1
J: TRBJ1-2
size: few
length: 13
DNA: TGCAGCGTTGACGACAGGGGATCTTATGGCTACACCTTC
CDR3: CSVDDRGSYGYTF

D: .
V: TRBV30
J: TRBJ2-2
size: many
length: 13
DNA: TGTGCCTGGAGTGTACTGGACACCGGGGAGCTGTTTTTT
CDR3: CAWSVLDTGELFF

D: TRBD1
V: TRBV4-1
J: TRBJ2-5
size: .
length: 15
DNA: TGCGCCAGCAGCCGGGGGGACAGGGGGACAGAGACCCAGTACTTC
CDR3: CASSRGDRGTETQYF

D: .
V: TRBV29-1
J: TRBJ1-5
size: many
length: 14
DNA: TGCAGCGTTGTCGATGCGGGGGTGGTTGGGCCCCAGCATTTT
CDR3: CSVVDAGVVGPQHF

D: TRBD2
V: TRBV4-3
J: TRBJ2-7
size: many
length: 17
DNA: TGCGCCAGCAGCCTCCTAGACGGGGGGGGAGGGACCTACGAGCAGTACTTC
CDR3: CASSLLDGGGGTYEQYF

D: TRBD2
V: TRBV7-2
J: TRBJ2-5
size: many
length: 13
DNA: TGTGCCAGCAGCTTGGTGGGGGGGGAGACCCAGTACTTC
CDR3: CASSLVGGETQYF

D: TRBD2
V: TRBV7-3
J: TRBJ2-3
size: many
length: 14
DNA: TGTGCCAGCAGCTTTGGGACTAGCGGAGATACGCAGTATTTT
CDR3: CASSFGTSGDTQYF

D: .
V: TRBV7-9
J: TRBJ1-1
size: many
length: 15
DNA: TGTGCCAGCAGCCCCCCGGGAGTCGGGGCGACTGAAGCTTTCTTT
CDR3: CASSPPGVGATEAFF

D: TRBD2
V: TRBV6-5
J: TRBJ2-5
size: .
length: 11
DNA: TGTGCCGTAGCGGGGGGAGAGACCCAGTACTTC
CDR3: CAVAGGETQYF

D: .
V: TRBV7-3
J: TRBJ2-5
size: .
length: 15
DNA: TGTGCCAGCAGCTTATGGGGGAATTCCAAAGAGACCCAGTACTTC
CDR3: CASSLWGNSKETQYF

D: TRBD1
V: TRBV20-1
J: TRBJ1-6
size: .
length: 17
DNA: TGCAGTGCTAGAGACCTTATGGGACAGGGGGAAGTTTCACCCCTCCACTTT
CDR3: CSARDLMGQGEVSPLHF

D: .
V: TRBV30
J: TRBJ2-1
size: few
length: 14
DNA: TGTGCCTGGAGGACAGATTCCTCCTACAATGAGCAGTTCTTC
CDR3: CAWRTDSSYNEQFF

D: .
V: TRBV29-1
J: TRBJ2-4
size: few
length: 16
DNA: TGCAGCGTTGAAGGCCCCGTTTCTCCAGCCAAAAACATTCAGTACTTC
CDR3: CSVEGPVSPAKNIQYF

D: .
V: TRBV29-1
J: TRBJ2-2
size: .
length: 11
DNA: TGCAGCGCCTTAAACCGCGGGGAGCTGTTTTTT
CDR3: CSALNRGELFF

D: .
V: TRBV4-2
J: TRBJ2-3
size: .
length: 14
DNA: TGTGCCAGCAGCCAAGGTCGCACAAGAGATACGCAGTATTTT
CDR3: CASSQGRTRDTQYF

D: .
V: TRBV11-2
J: TRBJ2-3
size: many
length: 13
DNA: TGTGCCAGCAGCTTAGATCCCACAGATACGCAGTATTTT
CDR3: CASSLDPTDTQYF